This T cell receptor (beta chain) came from a study of T cells in Graves' hyperthyroidism and ophthalmopathy. Study-wide results and caveats: Blood also showed most of the thyroid clonotypes that were expanded above 0.001.

V lost 0 bases, J lost 8 bases, and 8 bases stayed unmatched. The CDR3 is 15 residues long. Germline-derived CDR1 and CDR2 are SGHRS and YFSETQ. PBMCs were collected from an approximately 9.3 ml volume of fresh peripheral blood. Authors of the study amplified TCR beta CDR3 regions from RNA transcripts. A set of HTBI primers served as the primers for a first-round RT-PCR of the TCR CDR3. MiXCR, applied by TCRdb to the multiplex PCR reads, yields one record per CDR3 protein. Altogether 380,000 or so distinct CDR3 sequences are present, 13% being singletons, with the ten largest covering 20% to 25%. This clonotype was seen ten or more times. The target antigen is unknown.

This clonotype was obtained from a young man with Graves' hyperthyroidism that later progressed to Graves' ophthalmopathy. The sequenced sample was blood. The V gene is TRBV5-1, the J gene TRBJ2-1, with 7 nucleotides matching TRBD2. CDR3: CASSLAEAGDYEQFF. CDR3 DNA sequence: TGCGCCAGCAGCTTGGCCGAGGCGGGGGACTATGAGCAGTTCTTC.